This T cell receptor beta chain comes out of a study of T cells after yellow fever vaccination. This clonotype appeared a few times. The antigen is undetermined. General study results and limits: Most primary-vaccination clones recurred post-booster (about 96% CD4, 88% CD8).

Trimming left V 5 bases short and J 7 bases short, with 17 bases between. CDR3 size: 14 residues. CDR1 and CDR2 (germline): MNHEY, SMNVEV (reference sequence). In TCRdb, the 5' RACE reads were re-called with MiXCR into one record per CDR3 protein. The sample records hundreds of thousands of distinct CDR3 sequences, over 15% being singletons. The sequences come from PBMCs, collected before the yellow fever booster vaccination. The chain joins TRBV27 to TRBJ2-5; D is perhaps TRBD1 or TRBD2 (5 bases each). The TCR was taken from a man aged 18 to 30 who received the YFV17D yellow fever vaccine. The DNA of the CDR3 is TGTGCCAGCAGTATCGGCAGTGAGGGGAGGACCCAGTACTTC. Translated, it gives CASSIGSEGRTQYF.